Presented here are 3 T cell receptor beta chains from one specimen sequenced in a study of T cells in women clearing cervical HPV infection. Assay used: immunoSEQ multiplex PCR; TCRdb lists only in-frame clones, some missing. This listing includes about 36,000 clones. The sequencing sample was made of blood buffy coat. These receptors originate from a woman aged 18 to 75 with a cervical HPV16 infection that either progressed to CIN3+ or cleared (not recorded which).

In terms of frequency, this clone is large. The read gets to within 3 residues of the CDR3 end, and the germline J gene fills in the rest. The chain joins TRBV28 to TRBJ1-1; no clear D. Trimming cost V 5 bases and J 4 bases, with 5 bases left between them. Germline-derived CDR1 and CDR2 are MDHEN and SYDVKM. The CDR3 covers 11 residues. The sequenced part of the CDR3 DNA is TGTGCCAGCAGTATTAGCACTGAA. It yields the protein CASSISTE. Given in full, the CDR3 is CASSISTEAFF.

On this clone itself: Read sequence stops 3 residues before the CDR3 end, and the germline J gene provides the missing end. The chain couples TRBV29-1 to TRBJ1-2, with 8 bases lining up with TRBD1. The germline gives CDR1 SQVTM, CDR2 ANQGSEA. The CDR3 consists of 13 residues. The part of the CDR3 DNA that was read is TGCAGCGTTGACGACAGGGGAGGAGAAGGC. This sequence encodes CSVDDRGGEG. The full CDR3 reads CSVDDRGGEGYTF.

To note about this clone: The missing CDR3 end, 3 residues past where the read stops, is filled in from the germline J gene. The rearrangement uses TRBV7-9 and TRBJ2-4, with D unclear. CDR1 is SEHNR, CDR2 FQNEAQ, per germline (reference sequence). The CDR3 contains 13 residues. The CDR3 DNA, read in part, is TGTGCCAGCAGCCCGACGGTCAACTATGGT. Translation: CASSPTVNYG. The whole CDR3 reads CASSPTVNYGQYF. The full variable domain, in which reference TRBV7-9 and TRBJ2-4 provide the parts outside the CDR3, is DTGVSQNPRHKITKRGQNVTFRCDPISEHNRLYWYRQTLGQGPEFLTYFQNEAQLEKSRLLSDRFSAERPKGSFSTLEIQRTEQGDSAMYLCASSPTVNYGQYFGAGTRLSVL.